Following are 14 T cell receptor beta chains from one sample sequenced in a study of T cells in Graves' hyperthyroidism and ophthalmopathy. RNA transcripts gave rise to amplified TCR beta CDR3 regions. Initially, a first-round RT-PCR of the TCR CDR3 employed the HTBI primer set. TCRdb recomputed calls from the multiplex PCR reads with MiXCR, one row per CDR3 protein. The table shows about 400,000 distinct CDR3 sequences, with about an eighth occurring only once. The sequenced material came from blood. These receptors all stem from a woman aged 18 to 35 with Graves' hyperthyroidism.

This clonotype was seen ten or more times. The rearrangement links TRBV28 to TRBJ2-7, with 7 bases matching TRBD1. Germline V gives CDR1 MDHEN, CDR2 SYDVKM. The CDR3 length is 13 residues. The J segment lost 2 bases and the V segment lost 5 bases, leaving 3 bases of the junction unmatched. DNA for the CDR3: TGTGCCAGCAGTCTGACAGGGCCCTACGAGCAGTACTTC. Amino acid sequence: CASSLTGPYEQYF.

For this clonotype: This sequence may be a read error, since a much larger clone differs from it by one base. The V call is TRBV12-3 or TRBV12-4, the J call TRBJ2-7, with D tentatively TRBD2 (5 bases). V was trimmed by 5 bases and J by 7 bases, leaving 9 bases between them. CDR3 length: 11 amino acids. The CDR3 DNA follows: TGTGCCAGCAGTATCGGGGAGGAGCAGTACTTC. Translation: CASSIGEEQYF.

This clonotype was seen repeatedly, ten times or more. The CDR3 sequence: CASSTSSEIGEKLFF. The CDR3 DNA follows: TGCGCCAGCAGCACCTCGTCGGAGATCGGTGAAAAACTGTTTTTT. This chain links TRBV5-1 with TRBJ1-4; D ambiguous. Germline values: CDR1 SGHRS, CDR2 YFSETQ. Trimming cost V 4 bases and J 7 bases, with 17 bases left between them. The CDR3 totals 15 residues.

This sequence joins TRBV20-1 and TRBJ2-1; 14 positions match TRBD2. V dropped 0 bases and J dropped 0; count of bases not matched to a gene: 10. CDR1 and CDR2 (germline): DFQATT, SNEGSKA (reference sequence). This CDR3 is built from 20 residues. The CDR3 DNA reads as TGCAGTGCTAGAGATTATAGGGGACTAGCGGGAGTGAGCTCCTACAATGAGCAGTTCTTC. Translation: CSARDYRGLAGVSSYNEQFF.

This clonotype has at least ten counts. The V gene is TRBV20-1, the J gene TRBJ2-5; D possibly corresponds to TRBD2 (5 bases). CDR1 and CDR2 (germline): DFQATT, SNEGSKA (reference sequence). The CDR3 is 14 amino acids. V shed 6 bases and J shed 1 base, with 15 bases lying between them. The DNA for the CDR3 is TGCAGTGCAAACAACCCGGACTCCCAAGAGACCCAGTACTTC. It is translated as CSANNPDSQETQYF.

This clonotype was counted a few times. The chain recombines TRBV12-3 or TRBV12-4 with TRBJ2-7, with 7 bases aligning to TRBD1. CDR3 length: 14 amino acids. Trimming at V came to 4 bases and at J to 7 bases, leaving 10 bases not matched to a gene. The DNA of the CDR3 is TGTGCCAGCAGTTCCCCGGACAGGACGAAAGAGCAGTACTTC. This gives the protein CASSSPDRTKEQYF.

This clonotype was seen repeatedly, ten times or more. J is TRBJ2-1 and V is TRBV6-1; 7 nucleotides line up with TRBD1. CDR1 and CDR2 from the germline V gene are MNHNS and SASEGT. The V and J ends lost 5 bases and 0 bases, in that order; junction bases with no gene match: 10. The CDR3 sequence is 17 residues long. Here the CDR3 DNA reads TGTGCCAGCAGTATGAACAGGGGCCGCAGCTCCTACAATGAGCAGTTCTTC. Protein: CASSMNRGRSSYNEQFF.

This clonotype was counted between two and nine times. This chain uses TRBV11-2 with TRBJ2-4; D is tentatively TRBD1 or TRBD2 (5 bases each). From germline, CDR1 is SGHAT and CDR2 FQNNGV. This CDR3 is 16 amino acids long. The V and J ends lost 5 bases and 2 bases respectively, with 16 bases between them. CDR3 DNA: TGTGCCAGCAGCCCTGTTGGGGGAGTAACCAAAAACATTCAGTACTTC. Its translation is CASSPVGGVTKNIQYF.

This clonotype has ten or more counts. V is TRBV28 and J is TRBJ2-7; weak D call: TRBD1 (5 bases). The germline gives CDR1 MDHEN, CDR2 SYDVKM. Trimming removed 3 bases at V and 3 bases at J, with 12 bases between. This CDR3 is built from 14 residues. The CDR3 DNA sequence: TGTGCCAGCAGTTTCCAGGGCCTGGACTACGAGCAGTACTTC. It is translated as CASSFQGLDYEQYF. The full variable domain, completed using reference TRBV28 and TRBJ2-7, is DVKVTQSSRYLVKRTGEKVFLECVQDMDHENMFWYRQDPGLGLRLIYFSYDVKMKEKGDIPEGYSVSREKKERFSLILESASTNQTSMYLCASSFQGLDYEQYFGPGTRLTVT.

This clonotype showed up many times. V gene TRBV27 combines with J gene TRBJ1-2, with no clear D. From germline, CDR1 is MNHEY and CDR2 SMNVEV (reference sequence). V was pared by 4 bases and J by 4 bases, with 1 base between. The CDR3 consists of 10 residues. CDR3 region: CASSSYGYTF. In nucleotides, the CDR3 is TGTGCCAGCAGTTCCTATGGCTACACCTTC.

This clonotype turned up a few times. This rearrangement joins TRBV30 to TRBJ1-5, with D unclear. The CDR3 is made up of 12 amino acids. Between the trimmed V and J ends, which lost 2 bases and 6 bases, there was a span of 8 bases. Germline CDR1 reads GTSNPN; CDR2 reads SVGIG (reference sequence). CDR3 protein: CAWSPTGQPQHF. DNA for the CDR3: TGTGCCTGGAGTCCTACTGGTCAGCCCCAGCATTTT.

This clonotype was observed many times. CDR3 sequence (DNA): TGCAGCGTTGAAGCTGTTTGGACCCCGTCCTACAATGAGCAGTTCTTC. Amino acids: CSVEAVWTPSYNEQFF. V gene TRBV29-1 combines with J gene TRBJ2-1; D ambiguous. The CDR3 has 16 amino acids. V was shortened by 1 base and J by 1 base, with 14 bases between the two germline ends. Germline CDR1 is SQVTM and CDR2 is ANQGSEA.

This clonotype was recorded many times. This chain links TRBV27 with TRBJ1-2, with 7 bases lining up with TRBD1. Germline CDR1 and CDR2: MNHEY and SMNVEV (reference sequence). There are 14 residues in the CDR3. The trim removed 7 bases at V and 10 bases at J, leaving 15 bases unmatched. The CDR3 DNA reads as TGTGCCAGCACCATAGCCGGGACAGAAAAAAACTACACCTTC. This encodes CASTIAGTEKNYTF.

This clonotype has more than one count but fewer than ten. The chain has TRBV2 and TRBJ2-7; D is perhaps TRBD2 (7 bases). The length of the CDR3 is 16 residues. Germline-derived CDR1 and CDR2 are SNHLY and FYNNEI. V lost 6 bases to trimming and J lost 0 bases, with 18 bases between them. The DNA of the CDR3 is TGTGCCAGCAGCCAAGGGGGAGGGGTCTACTCCTACGAGCAGTACTTC. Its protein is CASSQGGGVYSYEQYF. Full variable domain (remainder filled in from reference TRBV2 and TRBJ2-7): EPEVTQTPSHQVTQMGQEVILRCVPISNHLYFYWYRQILGQKVEFLVSFYNNEISEKSEIFDDQFSVERPDGSNFTLKIRSTKLEDSAMYFCASSQGGGVYSYEQYFGPGTRLTVT.